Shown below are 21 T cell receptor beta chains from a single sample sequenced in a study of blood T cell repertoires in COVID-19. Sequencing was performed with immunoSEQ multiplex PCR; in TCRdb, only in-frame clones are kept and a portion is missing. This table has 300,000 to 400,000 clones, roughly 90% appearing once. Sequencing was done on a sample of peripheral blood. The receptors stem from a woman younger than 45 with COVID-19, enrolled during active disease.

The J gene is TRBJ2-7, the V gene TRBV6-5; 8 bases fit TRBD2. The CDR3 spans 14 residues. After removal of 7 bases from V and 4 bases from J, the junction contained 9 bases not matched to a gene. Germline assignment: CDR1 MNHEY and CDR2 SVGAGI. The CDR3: CASTSRGRTYEQYV. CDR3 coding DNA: TGTGCCAGCACATCCCGCGGGAGGACATACGAGCAGTACGTC.

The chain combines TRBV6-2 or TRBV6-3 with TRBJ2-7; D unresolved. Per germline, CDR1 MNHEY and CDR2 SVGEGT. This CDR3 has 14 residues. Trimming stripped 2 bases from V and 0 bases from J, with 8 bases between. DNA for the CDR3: TGTGCCAGCAGTTACCTACAGAGCTCCTACGAGCAGTACTTC. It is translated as CASSYLQSSYEQYF.

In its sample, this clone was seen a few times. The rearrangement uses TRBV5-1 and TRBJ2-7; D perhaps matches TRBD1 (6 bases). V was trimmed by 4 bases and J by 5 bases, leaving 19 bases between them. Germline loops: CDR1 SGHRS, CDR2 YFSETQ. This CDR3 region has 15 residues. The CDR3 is CASSMLTGPRDEQYF. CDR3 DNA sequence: TGCGCCAGCAGCATGCTGACAGGACCTAGGGACGAGCAGTACTTC.

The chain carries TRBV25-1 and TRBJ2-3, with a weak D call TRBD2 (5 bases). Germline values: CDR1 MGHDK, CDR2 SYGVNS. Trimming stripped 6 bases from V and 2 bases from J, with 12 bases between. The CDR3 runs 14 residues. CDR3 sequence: CASSPDRDTDTQYF. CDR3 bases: TGTGCCAGCAGCCCGGACCGGGACACAGATACGCAGTATTTT. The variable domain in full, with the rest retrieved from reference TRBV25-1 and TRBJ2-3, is EADIYQTPRYLVIGTGKKITLECSQTMGHDKMYWYQQDPGMELHLIHYSYGVNSTEKGDLSSESTVSRIRTEHFPLTLESARPSHTSQYLCASSPDRDTDTQYFGPGTRLTVL.

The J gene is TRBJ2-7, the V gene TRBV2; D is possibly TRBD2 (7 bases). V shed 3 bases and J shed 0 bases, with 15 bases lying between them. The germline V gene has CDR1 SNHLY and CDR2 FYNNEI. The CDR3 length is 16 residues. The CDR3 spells CASSEVGGGSSYEQYV. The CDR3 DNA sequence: TGTGCCAGCAGTGAGGTGGGGGGCGGGAGCTCCTACGAGCAGTACGTC.

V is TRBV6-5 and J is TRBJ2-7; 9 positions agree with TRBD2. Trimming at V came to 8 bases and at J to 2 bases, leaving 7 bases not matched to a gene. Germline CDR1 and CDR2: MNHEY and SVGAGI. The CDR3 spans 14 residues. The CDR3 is CASGPGLAPYEQYV. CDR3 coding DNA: TGTGCCAGCGGACCGGGACTAGCACCCTACGAGCAGTACGTC.

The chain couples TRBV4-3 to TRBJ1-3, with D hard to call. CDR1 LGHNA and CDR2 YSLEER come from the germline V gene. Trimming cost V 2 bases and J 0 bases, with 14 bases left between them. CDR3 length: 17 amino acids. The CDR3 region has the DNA TGCGCCAGCAGCCAATACCCTCCGGGGTTCTCTGGAAACACCATATATTTT. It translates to CASSQYPPGFSGNTIYF.

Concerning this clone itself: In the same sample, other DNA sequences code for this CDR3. The CDR3 loop reads CASSRQGSYEQYF. In DNA, the CDR3 is TGTGCCAGTAGTCGACAGGGGTCCTACGAGCAGTACTTC. The chain has TRBV19 and TRBJ2-7; 8 positions match TRBD1. V lost 5 bases and J lost 1; bases outside the gene matches: 1. The CDR3 extends over 13 amino acids. The germline V gene encodes CDR1 LNHDA and CDR2 SQIVND (reference sequence).

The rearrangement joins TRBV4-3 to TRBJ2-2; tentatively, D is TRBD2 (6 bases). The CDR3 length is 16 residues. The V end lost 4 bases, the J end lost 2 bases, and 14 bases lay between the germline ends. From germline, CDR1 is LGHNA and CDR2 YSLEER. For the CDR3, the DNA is TGCGCCAGCAGCCCCCGGGGTAGCGGAAACACCGGGGAGCTGTTTTTT. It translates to CASSPRGSGNTGELFF.

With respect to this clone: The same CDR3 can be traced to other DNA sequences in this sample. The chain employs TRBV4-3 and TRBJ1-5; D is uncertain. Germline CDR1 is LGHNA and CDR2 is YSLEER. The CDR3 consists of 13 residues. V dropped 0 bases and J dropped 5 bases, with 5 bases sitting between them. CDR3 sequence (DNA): TGCGCCAGCAGCCAAGATCGAGATCAGCCCCAGCATTTT. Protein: CASSQDRDQPQHF.

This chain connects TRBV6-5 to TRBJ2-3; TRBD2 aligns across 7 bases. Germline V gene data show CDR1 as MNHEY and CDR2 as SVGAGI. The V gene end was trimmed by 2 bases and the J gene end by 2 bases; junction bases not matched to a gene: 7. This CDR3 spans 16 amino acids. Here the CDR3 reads CASSYGGTTNTDTQYF. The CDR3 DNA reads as TGTGCCAGCAGTTACGGCGGGACTACCAACACAGATACGCAGTATTTT.

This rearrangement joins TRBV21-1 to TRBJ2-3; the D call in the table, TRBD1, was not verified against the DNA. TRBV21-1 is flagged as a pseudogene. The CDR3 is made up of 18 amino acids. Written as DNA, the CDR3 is TGTGCCAGCAGCGTGAAAAGACCAGGGGGTCGGGACACAGATACGCAGTATTTT. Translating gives CASSVKRPGGRDTDTQYF.

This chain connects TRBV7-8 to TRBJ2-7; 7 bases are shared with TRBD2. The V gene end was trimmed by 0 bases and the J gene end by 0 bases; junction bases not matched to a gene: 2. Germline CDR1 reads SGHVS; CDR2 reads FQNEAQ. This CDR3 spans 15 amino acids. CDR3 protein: CASSLAAGISYEQYF. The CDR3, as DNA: TGTGCCAGCAGCTTAGCAGCGGGGATCTCCTACGAGCAGTACTTC.

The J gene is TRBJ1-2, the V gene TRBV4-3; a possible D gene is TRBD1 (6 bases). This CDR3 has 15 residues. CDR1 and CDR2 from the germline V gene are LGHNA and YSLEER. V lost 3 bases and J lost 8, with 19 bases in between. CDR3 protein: CASSQMVVGGEGYTF. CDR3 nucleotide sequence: TGCGCCAGCAGCCAGATGGTGGTAGGGGGAGAAGGCTACACCTTC.

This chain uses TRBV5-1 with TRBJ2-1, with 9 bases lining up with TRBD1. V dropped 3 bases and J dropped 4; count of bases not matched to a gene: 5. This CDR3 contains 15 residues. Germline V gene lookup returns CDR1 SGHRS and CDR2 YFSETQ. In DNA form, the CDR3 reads TGCGCCAGCAGCTATGACAGGGGGGATTACAATGAGCAGTTCTTC. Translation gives CASSYDRGDYNEQFF.

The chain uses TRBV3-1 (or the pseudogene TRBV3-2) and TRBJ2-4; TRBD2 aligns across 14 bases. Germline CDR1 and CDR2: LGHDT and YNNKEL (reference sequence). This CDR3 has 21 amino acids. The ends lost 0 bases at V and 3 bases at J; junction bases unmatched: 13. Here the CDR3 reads CASSQDPKGLAGVVGKNIQYF. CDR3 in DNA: TGTGCCAGCAGCCAAGATCCAAAGGGACTAGCGGGAGTCGTTGGCAAAAACATTCAGTACTTC.

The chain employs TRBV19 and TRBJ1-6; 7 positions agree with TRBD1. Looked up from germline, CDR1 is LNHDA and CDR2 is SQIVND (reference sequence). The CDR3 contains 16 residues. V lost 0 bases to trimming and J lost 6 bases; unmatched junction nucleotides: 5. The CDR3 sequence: CASSIDLPGGNSPLHF. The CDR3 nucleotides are TGTGCCAGTAGTATAGATCTCCCAGGGGGTAATTCACCCCTCCACTTT.

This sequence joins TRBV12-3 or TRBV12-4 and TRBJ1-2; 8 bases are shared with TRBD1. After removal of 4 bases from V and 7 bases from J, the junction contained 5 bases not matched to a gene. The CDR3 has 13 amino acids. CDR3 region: CASSSDRGPGYTF. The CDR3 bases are TGTGCCAGCAGTTCTGACAGGGGACCTGGCTACACCTTC.

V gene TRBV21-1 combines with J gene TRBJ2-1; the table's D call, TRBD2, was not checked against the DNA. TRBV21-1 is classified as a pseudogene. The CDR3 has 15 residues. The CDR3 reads CASSNSSGGYNEQFF. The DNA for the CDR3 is TGTGCCAGCAGCAACAGTAGCGGGGGGTACAATGAGCAGTTCTTC.

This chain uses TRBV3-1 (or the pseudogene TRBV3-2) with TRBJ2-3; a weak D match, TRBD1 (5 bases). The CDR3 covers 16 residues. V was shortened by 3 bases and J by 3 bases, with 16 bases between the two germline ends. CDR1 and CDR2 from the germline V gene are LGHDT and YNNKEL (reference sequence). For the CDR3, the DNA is TGTGCCAGCAGCCAGTGGCAGGGTCGGAAGACAGATACGCAGTATTTT. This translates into CASSQWQGRKTDTQYF.

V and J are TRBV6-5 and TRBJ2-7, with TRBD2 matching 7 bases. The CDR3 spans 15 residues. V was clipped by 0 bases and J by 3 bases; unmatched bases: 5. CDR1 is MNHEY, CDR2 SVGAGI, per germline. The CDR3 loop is CASSYSLAVGYEQYV. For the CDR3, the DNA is TGTGCCAGCAGTTACTCCCTAGCGGTAGGCTACGAGCAGTACGTC.